Below are 3 T cell receptor beta chains sequenced from a single sample in a study of metastatic and nonmetastatic thyroid tumors. All patients reached thyroid surgery having received no treatment beforehand. TCRdb used MiXCR to call clones anew from the PCR reads. This table has 20,000 or so clones, more than 30% appearing once. Sequencing used blood. The receptors originated from a male donor with papillary thyroid cancer or a benign thyroid nodule (not recorded which). Some clones in this sample may be carry-over from other donors' samples.

CDR3 DNA sequence: TGTGCCAGCGGAGGCCAAAACTATGGCTACACCTTC. It yields the protein CASGGQNYGYTF. The chain carries TRBV6-1 and TRBJ1-2; D remains ambiguous. Germline assignment: CDR1 MNHNS and CDR2 SASEGT. CDR3 length equals 12 residues. Trimming removed 8 bases at V and 2 bases at J, with 9 bases between.

The chain couples TRBV4-1 to TRBJ1-2, with TRBD1 matching 9 bases. V gave up 3 bases and J gave up 2 bases; unmatched junction bases: 7. The CDR3 totals 16 residues. Germline CDR1 MGHRA, CDR2 YSYEKL. The CDR3 sequence is CASSQDSGTGNYGYTF. For the CDR3, the DNA is TGCGCCAGCAGCCAGGACTCCGGGACAGGGAACTATGGCTACACCTTC.

This clone was seen only a few times. The chain carries TRBV19 and TRBJ1-1; 9 bases are shared with TRBD1. The CDR3 consists of 15 residues. V gave up 7 bases and J gave up 6 bases; unmatched junction bases: 12. Germline V gene sequence: CDR1 LNHDA, CDR2 SQIVND (reference sequence). The DNA for the CDR3 is TGTGCCAGTACCCTTGACAGGGGGTTGTTGGCTGAAGCTTTCTTT. Protein sequence: CASTLDRGLLAEAFF. Using reference TRBV19 and TRBJ1-1 for the parts outside the CDR3, the full variable domain is DGGITQSPKYLFRKEGQNVTLSCEQNLNHDAMYWYRQDPGQGLRLIYYSQIVNDFQKGDIAEGYSVSREKKESFPLTVTSAQKNPTAFYLCASTLDRGLLAEAFFGQGTRLTVV.